A selection of T cell receptor beta chains follows, all from one sample in a study of Ad26.COV2.S vaccination and SARS-CoV-2 variants. TCRdb keeps only in-frame clones here, not all; method: immunoSEQ multiplex PCR. The sample holds about 400,000 clones; 89% are singletons and the top ten take 1.5% to 2%. Sequenced material: peripheral blood, taken in a trial of Ad26.COV2.S vaccine versus placebo. The receptors were sampled from a person between 18 and 65 years old who received the Ad26.COV2.S COVID-19 vaccine or a placebo. The CDR3 runs from the conserved cysteine through the conserved F or W. The order of the fields is J gene, clone size, D gene, V gene, CDR3 DNA, CDR3 protein. The D gene is left open where the match is weak. Size is stated for part of the rows, as once, few or many counts, or as a class when the clone is expanded.

TRBJ2-2,NA,NA,TRBV7-9,TGTGCCAGCAGCTTTCTCAGAAACACCGGGGAGCTGTTTTTT,CASSFLRNTGELFF
TRBJ2-3,NA,NA,TRBV29-1,TGCAGCGTTGACAGCGGACGCACAGATACGCAGTATTTT,CSVDSGRTDTQYF
TRBJ1-1,few,NA,TRBV30,TGTGCCTGGAGCCGCCAGGGAGTTACTGAAGCTTTCTTT,CAWSRQGVTEAFF
TRBJ2-1,NA,NA,TRBV9,TGTGCCAGCAGCCCTCGACCAGACAATGAGCAGTTCTTC,CASSPRPDNEQFF
TRBJ2-1,NA,NA,TRBV25-1,TGTGCCAGCAGTGAATTTAGTGGCGGACTGAAGTACAATGAGCAGTTCTTC,CASSEFSGGLKYNEQFF
TRBJ2-5,NA,NA,TRBV21-1,TGTGCCAGCAGCATGCCGGGACAGGGGCGTATCCAGTACTTC,CASSMPGQGRIQYF
TRBJ2-1,NA,TRBD1,TRBV4-2,TGTGCCAGCAGCCAAGATGTGGCAGGGGGTACCTACAATGAGCAGTTCTTC,CASSQDVAGGTYNEQFF
TRBJ2-1,NA,NA,TRBV28,TGTGCCAGCAGGCTGACTATGGATGAGCAGTTCTTC,CASRLTMDEQFF
TRBJ2-1,NA,NA,TRBV11-2,TGTGCCAGCAGTCCTACAGGGTTTAATGAGCAGTTCTTC,CASSPTGFNEQFF
TRBJ2-7,few,TRBD2,TRBV29-1,TGCAGCGTTGAAGGCCTAGCGGGAGGGGACTACGAGCAGTACTTC,CSVEGLAGGDYEQYF
TRBJ2-5,once,TRBD1,TRBV5-1,TGCGCCAGCAGCCCTGGACAGGGGTCCATAGAGACCCAGTACTTC,CASSPGQGSIETQYF
TRBJ2-2,NA,NA,TRBV18,TGTGCCAGCTCACCACGGTCTTTAGGCTTGACTTCCGCGAACACCGGGGAGCTGTTTTTT,CASSPRSLGLTSANTGELFF
TRBJ2-1,NA,TRBD1,TRBV5-4,TGTGCCAGCAGCGAGGCCCCGGGACAGGGCAGCAATGAGCAGTTCTTC,CASSEAPGQGSNEQFF
TRBJ1-2,once,NA,TRBV5-5,TGTGCCAGCAGCCCAACGTGGCAGGGCGGTAACTATGGCTACACCTTC,CASSPTWQGGNYGYTF
TRBJ2-7,NA,NA,TRBV29-1,TGCAGCGTTAAGGGGGGGGAGAGCTCCTACGAGCAGTACTTC,CSVKGGESSYEQYF
TRBJ2-3,NA,NA,TRBV29-1,TGCAGCGTTGAAGCGAAATTTGATACGCAGTATTTT,CSVEAKFDTQYF
TRBJ2-1,NA,TRBD2,TRBV7-3,TGTGCCAGCAGCTTAACGGGTCGGCGGGAGGTGCCTTACAATGAGCAGTTCTTC,CASSLTGRREVPYNEQFF
TRBJ1-5,NA,NA,TRBV6-5,TGTGCCAGCAGTTACTCGAAGGCCCAGCCCCAGCATTTT,CASSYSKAQPQHF
TRBJ1-4,few,NA,TRBV7-2,TGTGCCAGCAGCTTAGGTAGGGGAGAAAAACTGTTTTTT,CASSLGRGEKLFF
TRBJ1-1,NA,NA,TRBV18,TGTGCCAGCTCACCTGTAGGGGGTACTGAAGCTTTCTTT,CASSPVGGTEAFF
TRBJ1-4,NA,NA,TRBV5-1,TGCGCCAGCAGCTCCGGGACGAGCGAAAAACTGTTTTTT,CASSSGTSEKLFF
TRBJ2-2,NA,TRBD1,TRBV2,TGTGCCAGCAGGGAGGACAGGGGACGCACCGGGGAGCTGTTTTTT,CASREDRGRTGELFF
TRBJ1-1,NA,NA,TRBV30,TGTGCCTGGAGTTTAACTTGGTATTTCACTGAAGCTTTCTTT,CAWSLTWYFTEAFF
TRBJ2-2,NA,NA,TRBV11-2,TGTGCCAGCAGCTTAGGTCTGGCCGGGGAGCTGTTTTTT,CASSLGLAGELFF
TRBJ2-1,NA,TRBD2,TRBV28,TGTGCCAGCAGTTTATTAACGGGAGGAACCTACAATGAGCAGTTCTTC,CASSLLTGGTYNEQFF
TRBJ2-2,few,TRBD1,TRBV5-6,TGTGCCAGCAGCTTCCCGGGACAGGGGGCGTACGCCGGGGAGCTGTTTTTT,CASSFPGQGAYAGELFF
TRBJ2-4,NA,NA,TRBV2,TGTGCCAGCAGTGGCGCGGGGTTGGGAAACATTCAGTACTTC,CASSGAGLGNIQYF
TRBJ2-7,NA,TRBD2,TRBV10-3,TGTGCCATCAGTGATAGGACTAGCGGGATCTACGAGCAGTACTTC,CAISDRTSGIYEQYF
TRBJ2-7,NA,NA,TRBV29-1,TGCAGCACAAAGGGGGGGGACAGCTCCTACGAGCAGTACTTC,CSTKGGDSSYEQYF
TRBJ1-1,NA,NA,TRBV18,TGTGCCAGCTCACCTTCGGGTGGGGCGAACACTGAAGCTTTCTTT,CASSPSGGANTEAFF
TRBJ2-7,NA,TRBD1,TRBV15,TGTGCCACCAGCAGAGATTCCGGGACAGGGAACGAGCAGTACTTC,CATSRDSGTGNEQYF
TRBJ2-1,NA,NA,TRBV6-4,TGTGCCAGCAGTGCCTCGGGCGGGATTATGTTGAATGAGCAGTTCTTC,CASSASGGIMLNEQFF
TRBJ2-7,NA,NA,TRBV6-2/TRBV6-3,TGTGCCAGCAGTTACGGCGGGACAAGGTACGAGCAGTACTTC,CASSYGGTRYEQYF
TRBJ2-3,NA,NA,TRBV5-8,TGTGCCAGCAGCCCGAGTGTTGATACGCAGTATTTT,CASSPSVDTQYF
TRBJ1-3,few,NA,TRBV7-2,TGTGCCAGCAGCTTAGGGACATTATACTCTGGAAACACCATATATTTT,CASSLGTLYSGNTIYF
TRBJ2-2,NA,NA,TRBV2,TGTGCCAGCAGAGGGGATTTAATGACCGGGGAGCTGTTTTTT,CASRGDLMTGELFF
TRBJ1-2,NA,NA,TRBV7-9,TGTGCCAGCAGCTCCCGGGACTACTCCTATGGCTACACCTTC,CASSSRDYSYGYTF
TRBJ2-3,NA,NA,TRBV7-8,TGTGCCAGCAGCTTAGGGAGCGGTGATACGCAGTATTTT,CASSLGSGDTQYF
TRBJ1-1,NA,TRBD1,TRBV12-5,TGTGCTAGTGGTTTAGAAAGGGACAGGGGGGACGTGGGCACTGAAGCTTTCTTT,CASGLERDRGDVGTEAFF
TRBJ2-3,once,TRBD2,TRBV18,TGTGCCAGCTCACTCCGACTAGCGGGAAAAGCAGATACGCAGTATTTT,CASSLRLAGKADTQYF
TRBJ2-5,NA,TRBD1,TRBV19,TGTGCCAGTAGTATAGAGGGACAGGGTACGGAGACCCAGTACTTC,CASSIEGQGTETQYF
TRBJ1-5,NA,NA,TRBV19,TGTGCCAGTAGTTTCCAGGGCCTCGGCAATCAGCCCCAGCATTTT,CASSFQGLGNQPQHF
TRBJ2-4,NA,TRBD2,TRBV2,TGTGCCAGCAGTCGGGATAGCGGGAGGGCCCGTGGCGCCAAAAACATTCAGTACTTC,CASSRDSGRARGAKNIQYF
TRBJ2-1,NA,NA,TRBV19,TGTGCCAGTAGTATAAGGGGTAACAATGAGCAGTTCTTC,CASSIRGNNEQFF
TRBJ2-5,NA,NA,TRBV28,TGTGCCAGCAGTTTCTCCACTCAAGAGACCCAGTACTTC,CASSFSTQETQYF
TRBJ1-1,few,NA,TRBV24-1,TGTGCCACCAGTGATAGTGGTGGCACTGAAGCTTTCTTT,CATSDSGGTEAFF
TRBJ1-6,NA,NA,TRBV18,TGTGCCAGCTCACCATCCCAGGGAGGTTATAATTCACCCCTCCACTTT,CASSPSQGGYNSPLHF
TRBJ1-5,NA,NA,TRBV28,TGTGCCAGCCACCGTTCGGGTAGGAATAGCAATCAGCCCCAGCATTTT,CASHRSGRNSNQPQHF
TRBJ1-5,few,TRBD1,TRBV7-8,TGTGCCAGCAGCCCGGACAGGGGGTTGGGCAATCAGCCCCAGCATTTT,CASSPDRGLGNQPQHF
TRBJ1-1,NA,TRBD1,TRBV5-1,TGCGCCAGCAGCCTCGACAGGGGTCTTATGAACACTGAAGCTTTCTTT,CASSLDRGLMNTEAFF